These 5 T cell receptor beta chains were all obtained from the same sample, sequenced in a study of T cells in Graves' hyperthyroidism and ophthalmopathy. What was amplified from RNA transcripts were TCR beta CDR3 regions. During a first-round RT-PCR of the TCR CDR3, the HTBI primer set was used. In TCRdb, the multiplex PCR reads were re-called with MiXCR into one record per CDR3 protein. The table records approximately 590,000 distinct CDR3 sequences, roughly 14% of them present only once. Sequencing input: blood. These receptors all stem from a woman in her 30s with Graves' hyperthyroidism.

This clonotype has just a few counts. The DNA for the CDR3 is TGTGCCAGCAGCGTAGAATCAGCTAATAATTCACCCCTCCACTTT. Amino acids: CASSVESANNSPLHF. The V and J genes are TRBV9 and TRBJ1-6; D uncertain. V shed 0 bases and J shed 5 bases, with 9 bases lying between them. This CDR3 is built from 15 residues. The germline V gene has CDR1 SGDLS and CDR2 YYNGEE.

This clonotype was seen a few times. The genes are TRBV7-9 and TRBJ2-1; D gene unclear. CDR1 is SEHNR, CDR2 FQNEAQ, per germline (reference sequence). V shed 3 bases and J shed 13 bases, with 10 bases lying between them. CDR3 length: 11 amino acids. CDR3 bases: TGTGCCAGCAGCTTGGACCCCCGCCAGTTCTTC. Amino acid sequence: CASSLDPRQFF.

This clonotype was seen repeatedly, ten times or more. The chain is built from TRBV3-1 and TRBJ2-2, with 7 nucleotides matching TRBD1. The CDR3 contains 15 residues. V lost 0 bases and J lost 5; bases outside the gene matches: 3. The germline V gene encodes CDR1 LGHDT and CDR2 YNNKEL (reference sequence). Here the CDR3 DNA reads TGTGCCAGCAGCCAAGATGCCAGGGGGACCGGGGAGCTGTTTTTT. It is translated as CASSQDARGTGELFF.

The chain recombines TRBV6-1 with TRBJ1-1; D may be TRBD1 (5 bases). Germline CDR1 reads MNHNS; CDR2 reads SASEGT. Between the trimmed V and J ends, which lost 5 bases and 10 bases, there was a span of 11 bases. This CDR3 contains 11 residues. This CDR3 is CASSPRDLAFF. For the CDR3, the DNA is TGTGCCAGCAGTCCGAGGGACCTAGCTTTCTTT.

The chain's CDR3 is CASSLTPLGYAGDGPSYEQYF. CDR3 coding DNA: TGTGCCAGCAGCTTAACCCCCCTAGGCTACGCGGGAGATGGGCCCTCCTACGAGCAGTACTTC. The genes are TRBV7-3 and TRBJ2-7; 7 nucleotides line up with TRBD2. The CDR3 sequence is 21 residues long. The V gene end was trimmed by 0 bases and the J gene end by 0 bases; junction bases not matched to a gene: 20. CDR1 and CDR2 (germline): SGHTA, FQGTGA.